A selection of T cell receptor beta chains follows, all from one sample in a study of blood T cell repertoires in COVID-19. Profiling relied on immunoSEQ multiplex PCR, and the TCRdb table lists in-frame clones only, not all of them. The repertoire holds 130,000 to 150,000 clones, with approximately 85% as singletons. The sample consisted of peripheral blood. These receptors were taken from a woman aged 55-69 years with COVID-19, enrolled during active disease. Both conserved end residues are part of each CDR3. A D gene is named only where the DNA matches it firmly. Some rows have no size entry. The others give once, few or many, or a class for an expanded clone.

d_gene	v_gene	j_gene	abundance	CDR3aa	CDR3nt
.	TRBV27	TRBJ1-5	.	CASSFWGGGGDQPQHF	TGTGCCAGCAGTTTTTGGGGGGGTGGAGGGGATCAGCCCCAGCATTTT
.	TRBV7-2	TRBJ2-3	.	CASSLELTDTQYF	TGTGCCAGCAGCTTAGAACTGACAGATACGCAGTATTTT
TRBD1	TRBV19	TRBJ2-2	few	CASSIDRGVSGELFF	TGTGCCAGTAGTATTGACAGGGGGGTTAGCGGGGAGCTGTTTTTT
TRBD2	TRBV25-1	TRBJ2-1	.	CASSGLGLAGVTEQFF	TGTGCCAGCAGTGGCTTAGGACTAGCGGGGGTGACAGAGCAGTTCTTC
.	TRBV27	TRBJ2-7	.	CASSRTGYPSYEQYF	TGTGCCAGCAGCAGAACAGGGTACCCCTCCTACGAGCAGTACTTC
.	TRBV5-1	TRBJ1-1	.	CASSWGRRTEAFF	TGCGCCAGCAGCTGGGGGAGGAGGACTGAAGCTTTCTTT
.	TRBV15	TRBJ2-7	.	CATSREGAGAYEQYF	TGTGCCACCAGCAGAGAAGGGGCAGGGGCCTACGAGCAGTACTTC
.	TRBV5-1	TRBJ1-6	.	CASREVDSPLHF	TGCGCCAGCCGGGAGGTGGATTCACCCCTCCACTTT
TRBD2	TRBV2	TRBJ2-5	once	CASRGTSGETQYF	TGTGCCAGCAGAGGGACTAGCGGGGAGACCCAGTACTTC
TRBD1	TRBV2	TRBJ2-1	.	CASSLGQGDEQFF	TGTGCCAGCAGCTTAGGACAGGGGGATGAGCAGTTCTTC
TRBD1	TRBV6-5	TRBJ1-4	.	CAAGGEEKLFF	TGTGCTGCAGGGGGCGAGGAAAAACTGTTTTTT
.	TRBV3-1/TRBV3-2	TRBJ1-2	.	CASSQDALGGGYTF	TGTGCCAGCAGCCAAGATGCTCTAGGGGGTGGCTACACCTTC
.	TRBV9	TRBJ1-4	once	CASSVWGENEKLFF	TGTGCCAGCAGCGTATGGGGGGAGAATGAAAAACTGTTTTTT
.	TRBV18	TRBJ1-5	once	CASSPPNQPQHF	TGTGCCAGCTCACCCCCAAATCAGCCCCAGCATTTT
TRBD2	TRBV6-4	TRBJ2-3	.	CASSEQTGLASTDTQYF	TGTGCCAGCAGTGAGCAGACGGGACTAGCTAGCACAGATACGCAGTATTTT
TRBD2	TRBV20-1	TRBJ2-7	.	CSASRMTSGASYEQYF	TGCAGTGCTAGTAGGATGACTAGCGGGGCCTCCTACGAGCAGTACTTC
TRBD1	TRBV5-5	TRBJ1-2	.	CASSSRDRGPNGYTF	TGTGCCAGCAGCTCCCGGGACAGGGGGCCCAATGGCTACACCTTC
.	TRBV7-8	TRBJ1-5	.	CASSPDRNQPQHF	TGTGCCAGCAGCCCTGACAGGAATCAGCCCCAGCATTTT
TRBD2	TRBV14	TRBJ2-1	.	CASERGPHSRNEQFF	TGTGCCAGTGAGCGGGGGCCTCACAGCCGAAATGAGCAGTTCTTC
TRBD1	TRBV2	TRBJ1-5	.	CASKWTGTSNQPQHF	TGTGCCAGCAAATGGACAGGAACTAGCAATCAGCCCCAGCATTTT
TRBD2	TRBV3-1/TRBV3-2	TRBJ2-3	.	CASSHKRGGYTDTQYF	TGTGCCAGCAGCCATAAGCGGGGGGGTTACACAGATACGCAGTATTTT
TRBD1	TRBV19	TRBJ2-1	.	CASREFFDRGYNEQFF	TGTGCCAGTAGGGAGTTCTTTGACAGGGGTTACAATGAGCAGTTCTTC
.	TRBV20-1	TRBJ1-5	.	CSASSGQPDEGQPQHF	TGCAGTGCTAGTTCGGGCCAACCCGATGAGGGTCAGCCCCAGCATTTT
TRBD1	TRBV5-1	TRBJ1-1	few	CASSRTGKGNTEAFF	TGCGCCAGCAGCAGGACAGGAAAAGGGAACACTGAAGCTTTCTTT
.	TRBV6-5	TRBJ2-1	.	CASSYGPNNEQFF	TGTGCCAGCAGTTACGGCCCAAACAATGAGCAGTTCTTC
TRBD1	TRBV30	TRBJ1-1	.	CAWTQQGAEGTEAFF	TGTGCCTGGACCCAACAGGGGGCAGAAGGGACTGAAGCTTTCTTT
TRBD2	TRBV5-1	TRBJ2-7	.	CASTGALSGGAHEQYF	TGCGCCAGCACGGGCGCTCTTAGCGGGGGGGCCCACGAGCAGTACTTC
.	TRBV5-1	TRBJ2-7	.	CASSSPWGGHEQYF	TGCGCCAGCAGCTCCCCTTGGGGAGGTCACGAGCAGTACTTC
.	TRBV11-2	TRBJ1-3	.	CASSLGAGHSGNTIYF	TGTGCCAGCAGCTTAGGGGCAGGACACTCTGGAAACACCATATATTTT
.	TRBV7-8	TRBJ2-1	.	CASSFVPGSYNEQFF	TGTGCCAGCAGCTTCGTCCCGGGGTCCTACAATGAGCAGTTCTTC
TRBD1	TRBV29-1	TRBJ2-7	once	CSVRQGVYYEQYF	TGCAGCGTTAGACAGGGGGTATACTACGAGCAGTACTTC
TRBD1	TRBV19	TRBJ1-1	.	CASNDRDQNTEAFF	TGTGCCAGTAACGACAGGGACCAGAACACTGAAGCTTTCTTT
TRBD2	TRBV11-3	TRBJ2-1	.	CASELRGGREQFF	TGTGCCAGCGAACTGCGCGGGGGTAGGGAGCAGTTCTTC
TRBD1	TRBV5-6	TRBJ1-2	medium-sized	CASSLDRDSRRNYGYTF	TGTGCCAGCAGCCTGGACCGGGACAGTCGGCGTAACTATGGCTACACCTTC
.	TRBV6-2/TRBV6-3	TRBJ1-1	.	CASSYNTATFMAMNTEAFF	TGTGCCAGCAGTTACAATACCGCGACATTCATGGCTATGAACACTGAAGCTTTCTTT
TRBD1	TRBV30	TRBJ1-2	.	CAWLGTGGGYTF	TGTGCCTGGCTCGGGACAGGGGGAGGCTACACCTTC
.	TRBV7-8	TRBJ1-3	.	CASSTRVQGAGNTIYF	TGTGCCAGCAGCACCCGAGTACAGGGCGCTGGAAACACCATATATTTT
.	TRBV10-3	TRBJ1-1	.	CAISRITNTEAFF	TGTGCCATATCGCGGATTACGAACACTGAAGCTTTCTTT
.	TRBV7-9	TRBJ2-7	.	CASSPEATSYEQYF	TGTGCCAGCAGCCCCGAGGCGACCTCCTACGAGCAGTACTTC
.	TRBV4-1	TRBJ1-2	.	CASSQNRKEYGYTF	TGCGCCAGCAGCCAAAACAGGAAAGAGTATGGCTACACCTTC
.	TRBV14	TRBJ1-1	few	CASSLGANTEAFF	TGTGCCAGCAGCCTTGGAGCTAACACTGAAGCTTTCTTT
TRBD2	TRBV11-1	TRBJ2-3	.	CASISSGGVADTQYF	TGTGCCAGCATCTCTAGCGGGGGGGTAGCAGATACGCAGTATTTT
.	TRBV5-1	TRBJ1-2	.	CASSSPNSLEDGYTF	TGCGCCAGCAGCTCGCCCAACAGCCTCGAAGATGGCTACACCTTC
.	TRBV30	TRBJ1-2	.	CAWSVFREGYTF	TGTGCCTGGAGTGTTTTCCGGGAGGGCTACACCTTC
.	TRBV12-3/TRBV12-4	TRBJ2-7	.	CASSLQRIQEQYF	TGTGCCAGCAGTTTACAACGCATCCAGGAGCAGTACTTC
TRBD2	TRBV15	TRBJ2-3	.	CATSRDKRGGPDTQYF	TGTGCCACCAGCAGAGATAAACGGGGGGGCCCAGATACGCAGTATTTT
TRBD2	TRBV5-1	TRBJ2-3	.	CASSDRRGALVGTDTQYF	TGCGCCAGCAGCGATCGGCGGGGGGCCCTTGTGGGCACAGATACGCAGTATTTT
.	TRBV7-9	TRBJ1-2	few	CASSSGGDGGTF	TGTGCCAGCAGCTCGGGCGGGGACGGCGGTACCTTC
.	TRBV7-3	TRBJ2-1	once	CASRSMTGSYNEQFF	TGTGCCAGCAGATCTATGACAGGAAGCTACAATGAGCAGTTCTTC
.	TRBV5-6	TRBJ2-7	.	CASSLVRSVDEQYF	TGTGCCAGCAGCTTGGTTCGGTCGGTCGACGAGCAGTACTTC
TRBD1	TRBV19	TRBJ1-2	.	CASRDTGGGYGYTF	TGTGCCAGTAGGGATACAGGGGGCGGCTATGGCTACACCTTC
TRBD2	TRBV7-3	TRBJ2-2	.	CASGTSGIANTGELFF	TGTGCCAGCGGGACTAGCGGGATCGCGAACACCGGGGAGCTGTTTTTT
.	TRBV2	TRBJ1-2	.	CASQLGGELYGYTF	TGTGCCAGCCAACTAGGGGGGGAACTCTATGGCTACACCTTC